Detailed here is one TCR beta chain. The target antigen is unknown. The repertoire was sequenced with immunoSEQ multiplex PCR; TCRdb's copy has only in-frame clones and lacks some. The profile shows about 22,000 clones, 80% to 90% of them singletons. The sample is drawn from a study of lymphopenia after photon versus proton radiotherapy. Study outcomes and limitations: Oligoclonal CD8+ Temra expansion after nadir drove photon patients' diversity drop.

The CDR3 contains 14 residues. V was shortened by 4 bases and J by 0 bases, with 7 bases between the two germline ends. In germline, CDR1 is MNHEY, CDR2 SVGAGI. This TCR came from an older man with esophageal cancer. The specimen was peripheral blood, collected from a patient treated with proton-based radiotherapy. The rearrangement links TRBV6-5 to TRBJ2-4; D ambiguous. DNA of the CDR3: TGTGCCAGCAGTTCTTGGACAGCCAAAAACATTCAGTACTTC. Protein product: CASSSWTAKNIQYF.